These 10 T cell receptor beta chains share one sample of origin, sequenced in a study of beta chain features in type 1 diabetes. Their antigen targets remain unknown. The study, taken as a whole, reports: TCRB CDR3s were moderately but significantly shorter in Type 1 diabetes patients in all four CD4+ subsets.

Expressed TCRB transcripts got sequenced, as all isolated RNA was reverse transcribed. Measured with immunoSEQ multiplex PCR; TCRdb has only the in-frame clones, and not every one. The sample lists fewer than 70,000 clones, about three fifths seen once, with around 0.29% in the top ten. The sequenced material came from stem cell memory CD4+ T cells from blood. The source of these receptors is a woman in her 30s with type 1 diabetes.

V gene TRBV11-2 combines with J gene TRBJ2-1; 10 bases line up with TRBD2. CDR1 SGHAT and CDR2 FQNNGV come from the germline V gene. This CDR3 comprises 17 residues. The ends lost 3 bases at V and 0 bases at J; junction bases unmatched: 5. CDR3 loop: CASSLPLAGNSYNEQFF. The CDR3, as DNA: TGTGCCAGCAGCTTGCCACTAGCGGGAAACTCCTACAATGAGCAGTTCTTC.

The J gene is TRBJ1-1, the V gene TRBV28; 7 bases fit TRBD1. This CDR3 region has 15 residues. Germline trimming cut 5 bases from V and 0 bases from J; bases unmatched to any gene: 6. The germline gives CDR1 MDHEN, CDR2 SYDVKM. CDR3 amino acids: CASSTPGGMNTEAFF. Written as DNA, the CDR3 is TGTGCCAGCAGTACGCCAGGGGGTATGAACACTGAAGCTTTCTTT.

The chain has TRBV11-2 and TRBJ2-1; D remains ambiguous. The CDR3 is made up of 13 amino acids. Germline V lookup: CDR1 SGHAT, CDR2 FQNNGV. V was pared by 3 bases and J by 2 bases, with 5 bases between. The CDR3 loop reads CASSLGTYNEQFF. The CDR3 DNA sequence: TGTGCCAGCAGCTTGGGCACCTACAATGAGCAGTTCTTC.

Note on this clone: A junction boundary mismatches the germline segment, possibly from a read error. This chain links TRBV7-7 with TRBJ2-1; TRBD2 aligns across 12 bases. Germline loops: CDR1 SSHAT, CDR2 FNYEAQ (reference sequence). This CDR3 is 15 amino acids long. CDR3 amino acids: CASSLATSGSYEQFF. The CDR3 DNA sequence: TGTGCTAGCAGCTTAGCGACTAGCGGGAGCTATGAGCAGTTCTTC.

This clone was seen a few times. The CDR3 reads CSVGSGVQNIATYEQYF. CDR3 bases: TGCAGCGTGGGAAGCGGGGTGCAGAATATCGCGACCTACGAGCAGTACTTC. This sequence joins TRBV29-1 and TRBJ2-7; 7 bases line up with TRBD2. The J segment lost 2 bases and the V segment lost 6 bases, leaving 19 bases of the junction unmatched. The CDR3 extends over 17 amino acids. CDR1 SQVTM and CDR2 ANQGSEA come from the germline V gene.

The chain combines TRBV19 with TRBJ1-3, with 7 nucleotides matching TRBD1. The germline gives CDR1 LNHDA, CDR2 SQIVND (reference sequence). There are 15 residues in the CDR3. The V segment lost 3 bases and the J segment 3 bases; nucleotides outside the gene matches: 5. CDR3 sequence reads: CASSIDRADGNTIYF. DNA for the CDR3: TGTGCCAGTAGTATCGACAGGGCGGATGGAAACACCATATATTTT.

The V and J genes are TRBV5-5 and TRBJ2-7; 9 bases map to TRBD1. The CDR3 is 15 amino acids. Germline V gene lookup returns CDR1 SGHKS and CDR2 YYEKEE (reference sequence). J was trimmed by 5 bases and V by 3 bases; bases with no gene match: 9. The CDR3 sequence is CASSSMTGGSNEQYF. CDR3 in DNA: TGTGCCAGCAGCTCCATGACAGGGGGTTCGAACGAGCAGTACTTC. Using reference TRBV5-5 and TRBJ2-7 for the parts outside the CDR3, the full variable domain is DAGVTQSPTHLIKTRGQQVTLRCSPISGHKSVSWYQQVLGQGPQFIFQYYEKEERGRGNFPDRFSARQFPNYSSELNVNALLLGDSALYLCASSSMTGGSNEQYFGPGTRLTVT.

V gene TRBV7-9 combines with J gene TRBJ1-1; TRBD1 aligns across 9 bases. Germline trimming cut 5 bases from V and 4 bases from J; bases unmatched to any gene: 5. The CDR3 contains 14 residues. Germline-derived CDR1 and CDR2 are SEHNR and FQNEAQ (reference sequence). The CDR3 reads CASSPDRGGTEAFF. CDR3 nucleotide sequence: TGTGCCAGCAGCCCGGACAGGGGAGGCACTGAAGCTTTCTTT.

This chain uses TRBV27 with TRBJ2-1; D might be TRBD1 (6 bases). Germline loops: CDR1 MNHEY, CDR2 SMNVEV (reference sequence). The V end lost 3 bases, the J end lost 4 bases, and 13 bases lay between the germline ends. The CDR3 has 15 amino acids. The CDR3 DNA sequence: TGTGCCAGCAGTTTTCGGGGTCAGGGGTACAATGAGCAGTTCTTC. Encoded protein: CASSFRGQGYNEQFF.

The gene calls are TRBV6-6 and TRBJ1-2; TRBD1 matches 7 bases. V lost 4 bases and J lost 3; bases outside the gene matches: 8. Germline lookup yields CDR1 MNHNY and CDR2 SVGAGI (reference sequence). The CDR3 spans 15 residues. CDR3 nucleotides: TGTGCCAGCAGTTCCCTAGGGACAGCATACTATGGCTACACCTTC. It is translated as CASSSLGTAYYGYTF.